This T cell receptor (beta chain) derives from a study of blood T cells in healthy people across ages. Study-wide results and caveats: It was not known whether donors were CMV positive (a possible confounder of expanded clonotype changes).

Drawing of peripheral blood yielded 7.5 to 10 milliliters from each donor. Combining a sample-barcoded 5' primer with a J-beta primer mix, a second PCR ran for roughly 7 to 12 cycles. A template-switch adaptor containing 12 random nucleotides labeled each cDNA molecule. No fewer than 3 million CDR3-containing paired-end reads came from each sample. Each CDR3 protein is one row after TCRdb ran MiXCR on the 5' RACE reads. The sample includes 1 million to 1.2 million distinct CDR3 sequences, about two fifths of them seen just once. As concerns this clonotype: Its target is unknown. An end of the junction does not agree with germline; a read error may underlie this.

This TCR derives from a man between 18 and 35 years old in good health. Sequenced material: blood.

CDR3: CASSVEPRETQYF. CDR3 DNA sequence: TGTGCCAGTAGCGTAGAGCCCCGGGAGACCCAGTACTTC. The gene calls are TRBV9 and TRBJ2-5, with D maybe TRBD2 (5 bases). The CDR3 sequence is 13 residues long. CDR1 is SGDLS and CDR2 is YYNGEE in the germline V gene.